The 11 T cell receptor beta chains listed next were all sequenced from one sample in a study of blood T cell repertoires in COVID-19. Only in-frame clones appear in the TCRdb table, and some are missing; sequencing was by immunoSEQ multiplex PCR. The sample lists 150,000 to 200,000 clones, around 85% seen once, with approximately 2.3% in the top ten. Material: peripheral blood. The receptor set was obtained from a man aged 65 to 79 with active or convalescent COVID-19.

The chain couples TRBV4-3 to TRBJ1-4, with unresolved D. Trimming shortened V by 4 bases and J by 8 bases, and 14 bases separated the two germline ends. From germline, CDR1 is LGHNA and CDR2 YSLEER. The CDR3 length is 14 residues. CDR3 nucleotides: TGCGCCAGCAGCCCCCAGATGACTCGCGAAAAACTGTTTTTT. Translating gives CASSPQMTREKLFF.

This sequence joins TRBV21-1 and TRBJ1-2; the DNA was not compared with TRBD1, the D call given in the table. TRBV21-1 is tagged as a pseudogene. This CDR3 contains 15 residues. This chain's CDR3 is CASSSPTGRNYGYTF. CDR3 nucleotides: TGTGCCAGCAGCAGCCCGACAGGGCGAAACTATGGCTACACCTTC.

The rearrangement uses TRBV29-1 and TRBJ2-1, with TRBD2 identical over 8 bases. The CDR3 length is 14 residues. The V segment lost 7 bases and the J segment 0 bases; nucleotides outside the gene matches: 5. The V gene's germline CDR1 is SQVTM and CDR2 ANQGSEA. For the CDR3, the DNA is TGCAGCGCAGAGACTAGCGCCTCCTACAATGAGCAGTTCTTC. The encoded protein is CSAETSASYNEQFF.

This clone was picked up one time. The CDR3 DNA follows: TGTGCCAGCAGCCGCCCCTTATGGGGGGGGGCCTACGAGCAGTACTTC. This encodes CASSRPLWGGAYEQYF. V and J are TRBV3-1 (or the pseudogene TRBV3-2) and TRBJ2-7; 7 nucleotides match TRBD2. CDR1 LGHDT and CDR2 YNNKEL come from the germline V gene (reference sequence). The V gene end was trimmed by 4 bases and the J gene end by 2 bases; junction bases not matched to a gene: 11. The CDR3 contains 16 residues.

The gene calls are TRBV4-1 and TRBJ2-3; D is uncertain. V was clipped by 5 bases and J by 0 bases, with 9 bases between them. Germline V gives CDR1 MGHRA, CDR2 YSYEKL. CDR3 length equals 14 residues. The CDR3 here is CASSFLGSTDTQYF. CDR3 nucleotides: TGCGCCAGCAGCTTTCTTGGCAGCACAGATACGCAGTATTTT.

This chain uses TRBV6-5 with TRBJ1-2; D is unresolved. CDR3 size: 14 residues. The germline CDR1 and CDR2 sequences are MNHEY and SVGAGI. The V end was cut by 2 bases, the J end by 8 bases, with 15 bases between. The DNA of the CDR3 is TGTGCCAGCAGTTACGGAGTAGTCTCGAGCGGCTACACCTTC. It yields the protein CASSYGVVSSGYTF.

About this clone: This same CDR3 is encoded by further DNA sequences in the sample. CDR3 loop: CASSFSGNQPQHF. CDR3 nucleotide sequence: TGTGCCAGCAGTTTCTCAGGGAATCAGCCCCAGCATTTT. The V gene is TRBV12-3 or TRBV12-4, the J gene TRBJ1-5; D perhaps matches TRBD1 (5 bases). The CDR3 length is 13 residues. The V end lost 3 bases, the J end lost 4 bases, and 7 bases lay between the germline ends.

The J gene is TRBJ2-1, the V gene TRBV6-2 or TRBV6-3; TRBD2 matches at 9 bases. This CDR3 comprises 12 residues. With V trimmed by 2 bases and J by 14 bases, 4 bases remained unmatched. CDR1 and CDR2 (germline): MNHEY, SVGEGT. CDR3 sequence (DNA): TGTGCCAGCAGTTACGGCGGGAGGGCTGAGTTCTTC. Amino acid sequence: CASSYGGRAEFF.

The gene calls are TRBV7-2 and TRBJ2-3, with 8 bases identical to TRBD2. The CDR3 contains 17 residues. Germline CDR1 SGHTA, CDR2 FQGNSA. The J segment lost 4 bases and the V segment lost 5 bases, leaving 14 bases of the junction unmatched. CDR3: CASSPLGGGHRPDTQYF. Written as DNA, the CDR3 is TGTGCCAGCAGCCCACTGGGCGGGGGGCATCGTCCAGATACGCAGTATTTT.

This clone was observed once. V gene TRBV7-2 combines with J gene TRBJ1-2; no clear D. Trimming removed 0 bases from V and 4 bases from J, with 6 bases in between. CDR1 SGHTA and CDR2 FQGNSA come from the germline V gene. The CDR3 loop spans 13 amino acids. The CDR3 protein is CASSLAGSYGYTF. Written as DNA, the CDR3 is TGTGCCAGCAGCTTAGCGGGGAGCTATGGCTACACCTTC.

In this sample, this clone turned up once. The chain couples TRBV19 to TRBJ2-2, with 7 bases identical to TRBD1. The V gene end was trimmed by 5 bases and the J gene end by 4 bases; junction bases not matched to a gene: 10. In germline, CDR1 is LNHDA, CDR2 SQIVND (reference sequence). This CDR3 has 16 amino acids. The CDR3: CASSVLPGQTTGELFF. The CDR3, as DNA: TGTGCCAGTAGTGTCCTCCCGGGACAGACCACCGGGGAGCTGTTTTTT. The whole variable domain, remainder taken from reference TRBV19 and TRBJ2-2, is DGGITQSPKYLFRKEGQNVTLSCEQNLNHDAMYWYRQDPGQGLRLIYYSQIVNDFQKGDIAEGYSVSREKKESFPLTVTSAQKNPTAFYLCASSVLPGQTTGELFFGEGSRLTVL.